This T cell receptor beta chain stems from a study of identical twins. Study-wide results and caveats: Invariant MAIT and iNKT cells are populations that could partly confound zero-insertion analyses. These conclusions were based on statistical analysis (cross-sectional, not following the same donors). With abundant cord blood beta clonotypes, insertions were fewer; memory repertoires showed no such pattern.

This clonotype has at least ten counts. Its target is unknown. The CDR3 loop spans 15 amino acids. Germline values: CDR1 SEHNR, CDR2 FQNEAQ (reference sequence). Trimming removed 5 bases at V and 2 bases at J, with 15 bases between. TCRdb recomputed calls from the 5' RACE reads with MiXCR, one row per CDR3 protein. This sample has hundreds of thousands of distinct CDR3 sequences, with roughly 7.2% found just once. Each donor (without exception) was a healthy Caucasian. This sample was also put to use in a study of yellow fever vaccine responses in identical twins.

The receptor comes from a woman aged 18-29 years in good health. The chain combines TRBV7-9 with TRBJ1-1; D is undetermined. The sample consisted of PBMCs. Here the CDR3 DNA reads TGTGCCAGCAGCACGGCCCCGGGCCCAAACACTGAAGCTTTCTTT. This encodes CASSTAPGPNTEAFF.